One and the same sample provided the 14 T cell receptor beta chains below, sequenced in a study of T cell repertoires in cytomegalovirus infection. MiXCR, applied by TCRdb to the reads, yields one record per CDR3 protein. Of approximately 500,000 distinct CDR3 sequences in the sample, approximately 10% were seen once. The sequencing input was PBMCs. These receptors came from a human donor in good health (CMV status not recorded). Some clones in this sample may be carry-over from other donors' samples.

This clonotype was observed a handful of times. This chain connects TRBV5-4 to TRBJ2-1, with 7 bases aligning to TRBD2. Trimming at V came to 2 bases and at J to 0 bases, leaving 5 bases not matched to a gene. The CDR3 length is 16 residues. The germline CDR1 and CDR2 sequences are SGHNT and YYREEE (reference sequence). This CDR3 is CASSFLGLGSYNEQFF. In DNA form, the CDR3 reads TGTGCCAGCAGCTTCCTTGGACTAGGCTCCTACAATGAGCAGTTCTTC.

In regard to this clonotype: At one end, the junction sequence differs from germline, possibly due to a read error. The chain is built from TRBV7-2 and TRBJ2-1, with TRBD2 identical over 9 bases. TRBJ2-7 explains the end of the DNA better; the J call may be wrong. Germline CDR1 reads SGHTA; CDR2 reads FQGNSA. CDR3 length: 17 residues. CDR3: CASSLAPGLAKDDEQYF. CDR3 nucleotide sequence: TGTGCCAGCAGCCTAGCCCCTGGACTAGCGAAAGATGATGAGCAGTACTTC.

In its sample, this clonotype was seen many times. The V gene is TRBV7-9, the J gene TRBJ1-2, with TRBD1 identical over 8 bases. The CDR3 runs 15 residues. Germline CDR1 reads SEHNR; CDR2 reads FQNEAQ (reference sequence). Unmatched junction bases numbered 12, after V lost 7 bases and J lost 5 bases. CDR3 nucleotide sequence: TGTGCCAGCACCCAAGGACAGGGCGTCCGGTATGGCTACACCTTC. It encodes CASTQGQGVRYGYTF. The variable domain in full, with the rest retrieved from reference TRBV7-9 and TRBJ1-2, is DTGVSQNPRHKITKRGQNVTFRCDPISEHNRLYWYRQTLGQGPEFLTYFQNEAQLEKSRLLSDRFSAERPKGSFSTLEIQRTEQGDSAMYLCASTQGQGVRYGYTFGSGTRLTVV.

This chain joins TRBV12-3 or TRBV12-4 and TRBJ2-3; 16 bases agree with TRBD2. With V trimmed by 6 bases and J by 5 bases, 8 bases remained unmatched. The CDR3 runs 17 residues. CDR3 sequence: CASRTGTSGREKDTQYF. The CDR3 bases are TGTGCCAGCAGGACCGGGACTAGCGGGAGGGAGAAAGATACGCAGTATTTT.

This clonotype was detected ten times or more. The chain employs TRBV7-2 and TRBJ1-1, with TRBD1 matching 7 bases. The trim removed 2 bases at V and 5 bases at J, leaving 8 bases unmatched. This CDR3 contains 15 residues. CDR1 is SGHTA and CDR2 is FQGNSA in the germline V gene. CDR3: CASSLWEGAQTEAFF. The CDR3 coding sequence is TGTGCCAGCAGCTTATGGGAGGGGGCGCAGACTGAAGCTTTCTTT.

The V call is TRBV20-1, the J call TRBJ1-5; D might be TRBD1 (5 bases). Trimming cost V 5 bases and J 4 bases, with 12 bases left between them. CDR1 is DFQATT and CDR2 is SNEGSKA in the germline V gene (reference sequence). The CDR3 contains 13 residues. In nucleotides, the CDR3 is TGCAGTGCTTTGGGACGGGGAAATCAGCCCCAGCATTTT. This codes for CSALGRGNQPQHF.

This clonotype was seen at least ten times. V and J are TRBV28 and TRBJ2-2; D unclear. The CDR3 totals 15 residues. The germline gives CDR1 MDHEN, CDR2 SYDVKM. Trimming removed 10 bases from V and 6 bases from J, with 21 bases in between. CDR3: CAITNSHDAPGELFF. The CDR3, as DNA: TGTGCCATTACGAACTCCCACGATGCCCCCGGGGAGCTGTTTTTT.

The CDR3 DNA reads TGTGCCAGCAGCCCCTTCACAGGGGGCTTTGCTGAAGCTTTCTTT. Translated, it gives CASSPFTGGFAEAFF. This chain links TRBV3-1 with TRBJ1-1; 9 bases align to TRBD1. The CDR3 has 15 amino acids. Trimming took 4 bases from V and 6 from J; bases not matched to a gene: 9. CDR1 and CDR2 from the germline V gene are LGHDT and YNNKEL (reference sequence).

This clonotype was seen ten or more times. V is TRBV28 and J is TRBJ2-5; D unclear. Germline values: CDR1 MDHEN, CDR2 SYDVKM. V was pared by 4 bases and J by 5 bases, with 17 bases between. The CDR3 has 15 residues. The CDR3 reads CASSSRAPLGETQYF. CDR3 nucleotides: TGTGCCAGCAGTTCCCGGGCCCCCCTCGGGGAGACCCAGTACTTC.

This clonotype was recorded at least ten times. This chain joins TRBV7-3 and TRBJ1-2; 7 bases match TRBD1. The ends lost 5 bases at V and 8 bases at J; junction bases unmatched: 8. CDR1 is SGHTA and CDR2 is FQGTGA in the germline V gene. The CDR3 totals 13 residues. In nucleotides, the CDR3 is TGTGCCAGCAGCCCCGGGACAGCCGTCGGCTACACCTTC. Its protein is CASSPGTAVGYTF.

This clonotype has at least ten counts. The junction shows a germline mismatch at one end, possibly a read error. This chain uses TRBV29-1 with TRBJ2-3; the match to TRBD2 covers 7 bases. Germline loops: CDR1 SQVTM, CDR2 ANQGSEA. The CDR3 extends over 15 amino acids. The CDR3 protein is CSVEGEGRSTDTQYF. DNA of the CDR3: TGCAGCGTCGAAGGGGAGGGCCGGAGCACAGATACGCAGTATTTT.

This clonotype came up many times. This chain links TRBV7-9 with TRBJ1-3, with no clear D. The germline gives CDR1 SEHNR, CDR2 FQNEAQ (reference sequence). V lost 4 bases and J lost 0, with 4 bases in between. The length of the CDR3 is 13 residues. This chain's CDR3 is CASSYGSGNTIYF. CDR3 nucleotides: TGTGCCAGCAGCTATGGCTCTGGAAACACCATATATTTT.

V and J are TRBV19 and TRBJ1-1; TRBD1 might be the D (5 bases). V shed 6 bases and J shed 3 bases, with 11 bases lying between them. This CDR3 is 13 amino acids long. The germline gives CDR1 LNHDA, CDR2 SQIVND (reference sequence). The CDR3 sequence is CASRKTGDTEAFF. For the CDR3, the DNA is TGTGCCAGTAGAAAAACAGGCGACACTGAAGCTTTCTTT. The full variable domain, in which reference TRBV19 and TRBJ1-1 provide the parts outside the CDR3, is DGGITQSPKYLFRKEGQNVTLSCEQNLNHDAMYWYRQDPGQGLRLIYYSQIVNDFQKGDIAEGYSVSREKKESFPLTVTSAQKNPTAFYLCASRKTGDTEAFFGQGTRLTVV.

V and J are TRBV9 and TRBJ2-2; D gene ambiguous. The CDR3 extends over 12 amino acids. CDR1 and CDR2 (germline): SGDLS, YYNGEE. V was trimmed by 4 bases and J by 6 bases, leaving 7 bases between them. CDR3 in DNA: TGTGCCAGCAGCCGTAAACCCGGGGAGCTGTTTTTT. Its protein product is CASSRKPGELFF.